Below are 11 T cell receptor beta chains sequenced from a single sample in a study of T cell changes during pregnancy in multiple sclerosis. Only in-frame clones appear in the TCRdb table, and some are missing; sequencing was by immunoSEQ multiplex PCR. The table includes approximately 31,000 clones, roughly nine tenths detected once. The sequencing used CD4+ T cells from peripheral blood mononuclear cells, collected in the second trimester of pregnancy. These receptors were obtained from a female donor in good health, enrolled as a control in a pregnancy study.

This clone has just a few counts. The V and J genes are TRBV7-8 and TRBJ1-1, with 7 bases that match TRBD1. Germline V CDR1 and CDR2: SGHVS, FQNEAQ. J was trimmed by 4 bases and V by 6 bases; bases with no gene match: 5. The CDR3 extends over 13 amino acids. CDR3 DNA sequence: TGTGCCAGCAGGCTACAGGGGCTCACTGAAGCTTTCTTT. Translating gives CASRLQGLTEAFF.

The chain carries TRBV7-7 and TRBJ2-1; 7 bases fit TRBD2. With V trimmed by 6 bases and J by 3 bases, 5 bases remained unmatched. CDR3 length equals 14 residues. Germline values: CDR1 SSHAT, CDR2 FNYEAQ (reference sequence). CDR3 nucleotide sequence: TGTGCCAGCAGTAGCGGGTCGCGCTACAATGAGCAGTTCTTC. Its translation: CASSSGSRYNEQFF. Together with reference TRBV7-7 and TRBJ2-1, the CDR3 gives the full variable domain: GAGVSQSPRYKVTKRGQDVTLRCDPISSHATLYWYQQALGQGPEFLTYFNYEAQPDKSGLPSDRFSAERPEGSISTLTIQRTEQRDSAMYRCASSSGSRYNEQFFGPGTRLTVL.

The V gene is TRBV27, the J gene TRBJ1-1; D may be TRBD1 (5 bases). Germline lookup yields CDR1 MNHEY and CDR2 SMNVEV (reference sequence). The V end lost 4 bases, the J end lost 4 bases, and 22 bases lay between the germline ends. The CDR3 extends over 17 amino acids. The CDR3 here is CASSSFGGTFGRTEAFF. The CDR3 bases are TGTGCCAGCAGTTCTTTCGGGGGGACTTTTGGGCGCACTGAAGCTTTCTTT.

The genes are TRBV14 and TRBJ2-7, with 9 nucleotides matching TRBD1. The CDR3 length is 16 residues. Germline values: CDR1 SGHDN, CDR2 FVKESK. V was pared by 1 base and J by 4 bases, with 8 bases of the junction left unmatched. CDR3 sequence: CASSQGPGQGHYEQYF. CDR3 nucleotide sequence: TGTGCCAGCAGCCAAGGGCCGGGACAGGGTCATTACGAGCAGTACTTC.

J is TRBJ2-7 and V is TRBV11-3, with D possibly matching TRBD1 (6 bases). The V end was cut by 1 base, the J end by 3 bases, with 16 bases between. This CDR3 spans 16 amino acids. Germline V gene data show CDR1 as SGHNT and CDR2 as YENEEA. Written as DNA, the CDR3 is TGTGCCAGCAGCTTAGTTTTGGGGGTACAGGGCTACGAGCAGTACTTC. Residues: CASSLVLGVQGYEQYF.

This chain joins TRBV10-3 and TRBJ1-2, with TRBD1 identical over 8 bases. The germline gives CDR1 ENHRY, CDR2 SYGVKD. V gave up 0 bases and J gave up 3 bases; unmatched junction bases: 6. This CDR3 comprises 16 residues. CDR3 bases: TGTGCCATCAGTGAGTCAAGGACACAGGGGGACTATGGCTACACCTTC. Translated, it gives CAISESRTQGDYGYTF.

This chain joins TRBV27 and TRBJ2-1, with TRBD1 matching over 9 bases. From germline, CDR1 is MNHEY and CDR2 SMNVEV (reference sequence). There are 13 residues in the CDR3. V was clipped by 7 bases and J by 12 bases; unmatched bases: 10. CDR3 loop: CASKTGGVVPQFF. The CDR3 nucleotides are TGTGCCAGCAAGACAGGGGGAGTTGTGCCGCAGTTCTTC.

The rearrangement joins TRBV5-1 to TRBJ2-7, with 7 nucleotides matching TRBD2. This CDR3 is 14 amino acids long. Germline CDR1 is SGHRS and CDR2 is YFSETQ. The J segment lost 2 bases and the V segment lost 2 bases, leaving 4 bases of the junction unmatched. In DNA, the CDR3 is TGCGCCAGCAGCTTAGGTGGGAGGGCCTACGAGCAGTACTTC. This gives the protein CASSLGGRAYEQYF.

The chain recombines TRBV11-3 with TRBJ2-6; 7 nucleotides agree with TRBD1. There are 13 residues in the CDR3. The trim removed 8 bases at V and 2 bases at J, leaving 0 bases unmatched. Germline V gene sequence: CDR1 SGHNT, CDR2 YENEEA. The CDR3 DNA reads TGTGCCAGCGGGACAGCTGGGGCCAACGTCCTGACTTTC. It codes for CASGTAGANVLTF. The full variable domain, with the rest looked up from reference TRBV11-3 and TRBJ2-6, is EAGVVQSPRYKIIEKKQPVAFWCNPISGHNTLYWYLQNLGQGPELLIRYENEEAVDDSQLPKDRFSAERLKGVDSTLKIQPAELGDSAVYLCASGTAGANVLTFGAGSRLTVL.

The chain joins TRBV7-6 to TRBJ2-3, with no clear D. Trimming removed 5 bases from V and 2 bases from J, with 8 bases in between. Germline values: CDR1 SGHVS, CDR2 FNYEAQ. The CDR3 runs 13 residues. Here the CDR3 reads CASSPRYTDTQYF. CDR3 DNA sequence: TGTGCCAGCAGCCCGCGGTACACAGATACGCAGTATTTT.

The CDR3 region is CASSKTGTSGAGDTQYF. CDR3 DNA: TGTGCCAGCAGCAAGACCGGGACTAGCGGGGCTGGAGATACGCAGTATTTT. The V call is TRBV5-4, the J call TRBJ2-3; TRBD2 agrees at 13 bases. Trimming at V came to 4 bases and at J to 5 bases, leaving 10 bases not matched to a gene. Germline V CDR1 and CDR2: SGHNT, YYREEE (reference sequence). This CDR3 has 17 residues.